This entry lists 32 T cell receptor beta chains sequenced from one sample in a study of CD8 T cells in Susac syndrome. RNA in amounts of about 0.45 to 1 ug was reverse transcribed with random hexamers. TCRdb recomputed calls from the immunoSEQ multiplex PCR reads with MiXCR, one row per CDR3 protein. Of roughly 220,000 distinct CDR3 sequences listed, 94% were seen once; the top ten hold 0.15% to 0.2%. The sample was CD4+ T cells from PBMCs. These receptors all come from a human donor with Susac syndrome.

The chain is built from TRBV9 and TRBJ1-2, with D possibly matching TRBD1 (5 bases). CDR1 is SGDLS and CDR2 is YYNGEE in the germline V gene. The CDR3 totals 15 residues. Trimming took off 6 bases at V and 7 bases at J, with 22 bases between the two ends. The CDR3 sequence is CASNPGSGTNFGYTF. The CDR3 DNA sequence: TGTGCCAGCAACCCAGGGTCCGGGACCAATTTTGGCTACACCTTC.

The chain combines TRBV6-5 with TRBJ1-1; TRBD1 matches 7 bases. CDR3 length: 13 amino acids. The V and J ends lost 10 bases and 6 bases, in that order; junction bases with no gene match: 11. Per germline, CDR1 MNHEY and CDR2 SVGAGI. CDR3 nucleotide sequence: TGTGCCACTCGACAGGGACGGAAAGCTGAAGCTTTCTTT. This translates into CATRQGRKAEAFF.

The chain carries TRBV6-2 or TRBV6-3 and TRBJ2-7, with a tentative D call TRBD1 (5 bases). The V end lost 7 bases, the J end lost 3 bases, and 13 bases lay between the germline ends. This CDR3 region has 13 residues. From germline, CDR1 is MNHEY and CDR2 SVGEGT. The CDR3 DNA reads TGTGCCAGCAACAACAGGATGGGCTACGAGCAGTACTTC. It codes for CASNNRMGYEQYF.

The J gene is TRBJ1-1, the V gene TRBV30, with 10 bases lining up with TRBD1. This CDR3 region has 13 residues. Germline CDR1 reads GTSNPN; CDR2 reads SVGIG (reference sequence). V shed 0 bases and J 12 bases; nucleotides not matched to a gene: 7. The CDR3 region is CAWSVPGTGETFF. The CDR3 DNA sequence: TGTGCCTGGAGTGTACCCGGGACAGGGGAAACTTTCTTT.

The chain carries TRBV30 and TRBJ1-2, with TRBD1 matching 8 bases. Germline V gene lookup returns CDR1 GTSNPN and CDR2 SVGIG (reference sequence). J was trimmed by 10 bases and V by 3 bases; bases with no gene match: 19. CDR3 length: 16 residues. The CDR3: CAWSNTGTGGSFFYTF. CDR3 nucleotide sequence: TGTGCCTGGAGCAATACCGGGACAGGAGGATCTTTTTTCTACACCTTC.

This rearrangement joins TRBV20-1 to TRBJ2-3, with 8 bases that match TRBD2. The germline gives CDR1 DFQATT, CDR2 SNEGSKA (reference sequence). The CDR3 loop spans 13 amino acids. CDR3 nucleotides: TGCAGCCCCACGGGGGGGGAGGGGGATACGCAGTATTTT. This encodes CSPTGGEGDTQYF.

The CDR3, as DNA: TGTGCCAGCAGTTCCTCGGGACAGGGAAAGCGGGACACTGAAGCTTTCTTT. Translating gives CASSSSGQGKRDTEAFF. V and J are TRBV27 and TRBJ1-1; 9 bases are shared with TRBD1. V was pared by 4 bases and J by 3 bases, with 12 bases of the junction left unmatched. The length of the CDR3 is 17 residues. The germline V gene encodes CDR1 MNHEY and CDR2 SMNVEV (reference sequence).

The chain employs TRBV2 and TRBJ2-3; 10 nucleotides align to TRBD1. The trim removed 6 bases at V and 6 bases at J, leaving 6 bases unmatched. This CDR3 is built from 14 residues. Germline V gene lookup returns CDR1 SNHLY and CDR2 FYNNEI. The CDR3 protein is CASRDRDRGDTQYF. In DNA form, the CDR3 reads TGTGCCAGCAGAGACCGGGACAGGGGTGATACGCAGTATTTT. The complete variable domain, with remaining parts taken from reference TRBV2 and TRBJ2-3, reads EPEVTQTPSHQVTQMGQEVILRCVPISNHLYFYWYRQILGQKVEFLVSFYNNEISEKSEIFDDQFSVERPDGSNFTLKIRSTKLEDSAMYFCASRDRDRGDTQYFGPGTRLTVL.

This rearrangement joins TRBV7-3 to TRBJ2-1; TRBD1 aligns across 10 bases. Per the germline V gene, CDR1 is SGHTA and CDR2 is FQGTGA. The CDR3 is 14 residues long. J gave up 7 bases and V 5 bases, and 5 bases lay outside the gene matches. CDR3 coding DNA: TGTGCCAGCAGCCCTGGGACAGGGGAAAATGAGCAGTTCTTC. Its protein product is CASSPGTGENEQFF.

This clonotype was seen only a few times. The chain has TRBV6-1 and TRBJ2-2; TRBD1 agrees at 7 bases. Trimming took 2 bases from V and 2 from J; bases not matched to a gene: 5. This CDR3 spans 16 amino acids. Germline lookup yields CDR1 MNHNS and CDR2 SASEGT. Here the CDR3 DNA reads TGTGCCAGCAGTGAACCTCGGACAGGAAACACCGGGGAGCTGTTTTTT. Translated, it gives CASSEPRTGNTGELFF.

The CDR3 region has the DNA TGCAGCGTTGAAACAGGGGGAAACGACTATGGCTACACCTTC. As protein: CSVETGGNDYGYTF. V is TRBV29-1 and J is TRBJ1-2, with 8 bases matching TRBD1. CDR1 is SQVTM and CDR2 is ANQGSEA in the germline V gene. This CDR3 comprises 14 residues. V shed 2 bases and J 3 bases; nucleotides not matched to a gene: 5.

The rearrangement uses TRBV19 and TRBJ1-1, with 7 bases aligning to TRBD1. J lost 0 bases, V lost 7 bases, and 5 bases had no gene match. Looked up from germline, CDR1 is LNHDA and CDR2 is SQIVND (reference sequence). The CDR3 runs 14 residues. CDR3 amino acids: CASTSGTVNTEAFF. CDR3 sequence (DNA): TGTGCCAGTACCTCCGGGACAGTGAACACTGAAGCTTTCTTT.

CDR3 residues: CASSQERDSPEATEAFF. As DNA, the CDR3 is TGTGCCAGCAGCCAAGAACGGGACAGCCCCGAGGCCACTGAAGCTTTCTTT. This rearrangement joins TRBV4-2 to TRBJ1-1; 7 bases line up with TRBD1. The CDR3 is 17 amino acids. The germline V gene encodes CDR1 LGHNA and CDR2 YNFKEQ. Germline trimming cut 0 bases from V and 4 bases from J; bases unmatched to any gene: 11.

The rearrangement uses TRBV28 and TRBJ2-3; D perhaps matches TRBD2 (6 bases). Germline loops: CDR1 MDHEN, CDR2 SYDVKM. Trimming left V 1 base short and J 2 bases short, with 10 bases between. The CDR3 has 15 residues. DNA for the CDR3: TGTGCCAGCAGTTTATCGGGACTCCACACAGATACGCAGTATTTT. It is translated as CASSLSGLHTDTQYF.

This clonotype was recorded only once. The V call is TRBV20-1, the J call TRBJ2-3; 16 nucleotides match TRBD2. The trim removed 1 base at V and 3 bases at J, leaving 1 base unmatched. Per the germline V gene, CDR1 is DFQATT and CDR2 is SNEGSKA (reference sequence). The CDR3 consists of 16 residues. CDR3 amino acids: CSARGGLAGGTDTQYF. DNA of the CDR3: TGCAGTGCTAGAGGGGGACTAGCGGGGGGGACAGATACGCAGTATTTT.

V usage is TRBV19 and J usage is TRBJ2-1; D is perhaps TRBD2 (6 bases). V lost 4 bases and J lost 0, with 19 bases in between. The CDR3 sequence is 18 residues long. The germline CDR1 and CDR2 sequences are LNHDA and SQIVND (reference sequence). The CDR3 sequence: CASSTLLGGGISYNEQFF. CDR3 in DNA: TGTGCCAGTAGTACTCTCCTGGGAGGAGGGATCTCCTACAATGAGCAGTTCTTC. The full variable domain, in which reference TRBV19 and TRBJ2-1 provide the parts outside the CDR3, is DGGITQSPKYLFRKEGQNVTLSCEQNLNHDAMYWYRQDPGQGLRLIYYSQIVNDFQKGDIAEGYSVSREKKESFPLTVTSAQKNPTAFYLCASSTLLGGGISYNEQFFGPGTRLTVL.

This clonotype was recorded once. The V call is TRBV12-3 or TRBV12-4, the J call TRBJ2-4; D perhaps matches TRBD1 (6 bases). The V gene lost 3 bases and the J gene lost 7 bases, with 10 bases spanning the gap. The CDR3 is 13 residues long. The DNA of the CDR3 is TGTGCCAGCAGTTTTCTCAGGGGCAACATTCAGTACTTC. Translation gives CASSFLRGNIQYF.

The chain joins TRBV11-3 to TRBJ1-4; D might be TRBD1 (5 bases). From germline, CDR1 is SGHNT and CDR2 YENEEA. CDR3 length: 14 residues. V lost 3 bases, J lost 7 bases, and 12 bases lay in between. This CDR3 is CASSFGAVGEKLFF. The CDR3 DNA is TGTGCCAGCAGCTTCGGGGCAGTAGGTGAAAAACTGTTTTTT.

The CDR3, as DNA: TGTGCCAGCAGCCTCCACTTGGCGGGGGGCGGCGAGCAGTACTTC. Its protein product is CASSLHLAGGGEQYF. V is TRBV11-3 and J is TRBJ2-7; 8 nucleotides align to TRBD2. V gave up 5 bases and J gave up 6 bases; unmatched junction bases: 12. Germline V gene sequence: CDR1 SGHNT, CDR2 YENEEA. The CDR3 has 15 amino acids.

The rearrangement uses TRBV6-2 or TRBV6-3 and TRBJ1-1; the match to TRBD1 covers 8 bases. V trimming: 6 bases; J trimming: 6 bases; junction bases outside the gene matches: 12. CDR1 is MNHEY, CDR2 SVGEGT, per germline. CDR3 length: 15 amino acids. CDR3 protein: CASSSRGQGASEAFF. The DNA for the CDR3 is TGTGCCAGCAGCTCCCGCGGGCAGGGGGCTTCTGAAGCTTTCTTT.

This clonotype was seen just once. V usage is TRBV5-1 and J usage is TRBJ1-1; no clear D. CDR3 length: 15 residues. Trimming removed 0 bases at V and 1 base at J, with 10 bases between. The germline V gene encodes CDR1 SGHRS and CDR2 YFSETQ. The CDR3 spells CASSLVGRTNTEAFF. The CDR3 DNA follows: TGCGCCAGCAGCTTGGTTGGCAGGACGAACACTGAAGCTTTCTTT.

The rearrangement uses TRBV19 and TRBJ2-7, with D possibly being TRBD1 or TRBD2 (5 bases each). Germline values: CDR1 LNHDA, CDR2 SQIVND (reference sequence). The length of the CDR3 is 11 residues. V was cut by 7 bases and J by 6 bases, with 10 bases left in between. In DNA form, the CDR3 reads TGTGCCAGTAAAAAGAGGGGCGAGCAGTACTTC. This translates into CASKKRGEQYF.

The chain is built from TRBV4-2 and TRBJ1-1; TRBD1 agrees at 10 bases. Per the germline V gene, CDR1 is LGHNA and CDR2 is YNFKEQ. V shed 4 bases and J 0 bases; nucleotides not matched to a gene: 5. The CDR3 contains 16 residues. The CDR3 DNA is TGTGCCAGCAGCCCCGCGGGACAGGGGATGAACACTGAAGCTTTCTTT. Translating it yields CASSPAGQGMNTEAFF.

The V and J genes are TRBV19 and TRBJ1-1; D is possibly TRBD1 (5 bases). Trimming shortened V by 9 bases and J by 7 bases, and 12 bases separated the two germline ends. The CDR3 sequence is 11 residues long. The germline gives CDR1 LNHDA, CDR2 SQIVND (reference sequence). In DNA form, the CDR3 reads TGTGCCAGCCATCACACAGGTGAAGCTTTCTTT. It codes for CASHHTGEAFF.

The chain employs TRBV29-1 and TRBJ1-4, with D perhaps TRBD1 (5 bases). This CDR3 has 13 amino acids. Germline CDR1 reads SQVTM; CDR2 reads ANQGSEA. V lost 4 bases, J lost 5 bases, and 11 bases lay in between. The chain's CDR3 is CSVAGQGNEKLFF. The CDR3 DNA is TGCAGCGTTGCGGGGCAGGGAAATGAAAAACTGTTTTTT.

This chain links TRBV6-5 with TRBJ2-7; 10 bases are shared with TRBD1. Losses at the gene ends were 5 bases for V and 4 bases for J; bases not matched to a gene: 5. The germline gives CDR1 MNHEY, CDR2 SVGAGI. The CDR3 is made up of 14 amino acids. The DNA for the CDR3 is TGTGCCAGCAGTCCCGGGACAGGGGTGTACGAGCAGTACTTC. Translating gives CASSPGTGVYEQYF.

This clonotype was counted once. This chain links TRBV7-2 with TRBJ1-1; D is undetermined. Germline V gives CDR1 SGHTA, CDR2 FQGNSA. There are 15 residues in the CDR3. V was trimmed by 1 base and J by 1 base, leaving 10 bases between them. The CDR3 nucleotides read TGTGCCAGCAGCTTAGGGGCTGTAAGGAACACTGAAGCTTTCTTT. It translates to CASSLGAVRNTEAFF.

V is TRBV30 and J is TRBJ1-2; 7 nucleotides align to TRBD1. The CDR3 is made up of 13 amino acids. V gave up 4 bases and J gave up 2 bases; unmatched junction bases: 4. Germline V gene data show CDR1 as GTSNPN and CDR2 as SVGIG (reference sequence). The DNA of the CDR3 is TGTGCCTGGACGGACAGGCAGAACTATGGCTACACCTTC. This translates into CAWTDRQNYGYTF.

This chain connects TRBV20-1 to TRBJ1-1; D uncertain. CDR1 is DFQATT, CDR2 SNEGSKA, per germline (reference sequence). The CDR3 sequence is 13 residues long. CDR3 in amino acids: CSADQGRYTEAFF. As DNA, the CDR3 is TGCAGCGCCGACCAAGGACGGTACACTGAAGCTTTCTTT.

CDR3 in DNA: TGTGCCAGCAACCCAGCGGGGGAGGAGTTCGCAGATACGCAGTATTTT. As protein: CASNPAGEEFADTQYF. V and J are TRBV28 and TRBJ2-3; TRBD2 matches at 8 bases. Trimming cost V 7 bases and J 4 bases; bases outside gene matches: 13. Germline lookup yields CDR1 MDHEN and CDR2 SYDVKM. CDR3 size: 16 residues.

The chain links TRBV29-1 to TRBJ1-5; a weak D match, TRBD1 (5 bases). Germline V gives CDR1 SQVTM, CDR2 ANQGSEA. CDR3 length: 12 residues. Trimming stripped 6 bases from V and 3 bases from J, with 9 bases between. CDR3 loop: CSVRQPNQPQHF. CDR3 coding DNA: TGCAGCGTGAGACAGCCCAATCAGCCCCAGCATTTT.

The rearrangement joins TRBV12-3 or TRBV12-4 to TRBJ1-1; D possibly corresponds to TRBD1 (6 bases). This CDR3 spans 17 amino acids. Trimming took 5 bases from V and 0 from J, leaving 19 bases between them. CDR3 sequence (DNA): TGTGCCAGCAGTCCCGAGGGGGGGGCGGGGATGAACACTGAAGCTTTCTTT. Residues: CASSPEGGAGMNTEAFF.